This T cell receptor beta chain was obtained from a study of cytomegalovirus exposure and HLA in healthy donors. Study-wide results and limits: Researchers catalogued around 150 TCR beta chains as cytomegalovirus-associated. A few CMV-associated chains were confirmed in vitro to be specific for CMV antigens.

About this clone: Its antigen is still unknown.

The repertoire was sequenced with immunoSEQ multiplex PCR; TCRdb's copy has only in-frame clones and lacks some. The sample holds about 130,000 clones, 70% to 90% seen once. Per the germline V gene, CDR1 is SGHRS and CDR2 is YFSETQ. This CDR3 region has 19 residues. Deletions cut 7 bases from V and 3 bases from J, with 29 bases between. The sample consisted of PBMCs. This chain links TRBV5-1 with TRBJ2-1; D perhaps matches TRBD2 (5 bases). The source is a young woman in good health and CMV-seropositive. CDR3 in amino acids: CASPNSPCAPGIGYNEQFF. The CDR3 DNA reads as TGCGCCAGCCCCAATTCCCCCTGCGCTCCGGGGATTGGCTACAATGAGCAGTTCTTC.